The TCR beta chain described here comes from a study of regulatory T cells in long-lasting Graves disease. Arm-PCR of CDR3 regions with iRepertoire HTBI primers generated TCR beta libraries. TCRdb called the multiplex PCR reads again in MiXCR, with one record for every CDR3 protein. The sample has approximately 540,000 distinct CDR3 sequences, around 13% seen once; the top ten hold almost 9%. Stated time point: newly diagnosed GD, antithyroid drugs for less than 3 months. TCR sequences were obtained from RNA taken from PBMCs. This clonotype has ten or more counts. This same sample was also part of a study on T cells in Graves' hyperthyroidism and ophthalmopathy.

The sequence came from a young woman with Graves disease. The sample was peripheral blood mononuclear cells (PBMCs), taken at new diagnosis, from a patient treated with antithyroid drugs.

The CDR3 spells CASSYRVSRPGEQFF. The CDR3 coding sequence is TGTGCCAGCAGTTACCGGGTATCCCGCCCCGGTGAGCAGTTCTTC. The gene calls are TRBV6-9 and TRBJ2-1; D is undetermined. Deletions cut 3 bases from V and 9 bases from J, with 18 bases between. The germline CDR1 and CDR2 sequences are MNHGY and SVAAGI. The CDR3 has 15 amino acids.